This paragraph reports one T cell receptor (beta chain). Its antigen is not yet known. No per-base quality is available; no much larger clone lies one base away. This entry is derived from a study of spatial heterogeneity in lung cancer (dated by TCRdb to the late 2010s). About the study as a whole: More beta-chain than alpha-chain transcripts were consistently detected, likely reflecting higher beta-chain transcript abundance. In the raw uncorrected reads, each unique combination of TCR and UMI appeared more than ten times on average. In non-small cell lung cancer, the study made a quantitative comparison of TCR alpha and beta repertoires among multiple tumor regions, matched nontumor lung and blood. Nonsynonymous mutation counts, determined by whole-exome sequencing of tumor tissue, were related to TCR repertoire features. Both alpha and beta chains were TCR-sequenced in hundreds of tumor regions, under 85 matched nontumor lung samples and over 55 PBMC samples obtained at surgery. Results the study describes overall, beyond this receptor: Ubiquitous expanded tumor TCRs were detected in blood more often at tumor resection than at routine follow-up. Additional single-cell paired TCR alpha and beta sequencing was considered necessary to confirm, at a functional level, the hypothesis that regional TCRs recognize regional mutations.

According to the study, the label for this sample's time point signals: sample taken at primary tumor resection. Without any cell sorting, TCR sequencing was performed on whole RNA extracted either from tumor and nontumor lung tissue or from cryopreserved PBMC samples. Samples were obtained from roughly 72 patients with early-stage, untreated non-small cell lung cancer from the lung TRACERx cohort. Only patients for whom sufficient RNA was available from at least two tumor regions were selected for TCR sequencing. Preparation of the library involved 5' RACE. For sequencing, a NextSeq 500 was employed. To allow correction of PCR and sequencing errors, the TCR library protocol tagged every TCR cDNA molecule with a unique molecular identifier. The source study handled its data this way. TCR identification, UMI-based error correction and CDR3 extraction were performed with Decombinator tools. TCRs above a frequency of 2 per 1,000, corresponding to the top 1% of the tumor frequency distribution, were defined as expanded. Renyi diversity was calculated using the R vegan package after each repertoire was subsampled 100 times to 5,000 TCRs. To build CDR3 similarity networks, amino acid triplet string-kernel similarity was used, and CDR3s were connected when their pairwise similarity was above 0.82. The public reads were reanalyzed by TCRdb: fastp trimming at Q25, MiXCR alignment, in-frame beta chains only. A single entry per CDR3 protein holds the most common genes and DNA from its merged rows. The V and J calls were not made by the authors but by TCRdb's processing. A total of roughly 46,000 distinct CDR3 sequences appear in this sample, about an eighth of them only once. Of the sample, roughly 45% falls within the top ten clones.

V is reduced by 3 bases and J by 7 bases, leaving a spacing of 10 bases between them. The CDR3 numbers 13 residues from cysteine through phenylalanine. Only CDR3 DNA remains: 39 bases, in frame from the first base. According to the germline V gene, CDR1 reads WSHSY and CDR2 reads SAAADI. This clonotype originated in a female donor with early-stage non-small cell lung cancer. This sample comprised PBMCs, obtained at surgery. This receptor chain uses TRBV10-2 and TRBJ1-5; the D gene is perhaps TRBD1, from 6 matching bases. The sequence in DNA is TGCGCCAGCAGTGAAGGGGGTCACCAGCCCCAGCATTTT. The translation is CASSEGGHQPQHF.